What follows is one TCR beta chain and its context. The antigen remains unidentified. The source of the sample is a study of monozygotic twins with cystic fibrosis. Whole-study results and caveats: Co-twins had the most similar V usage for 13 of 16 pairs, J for 8.

Generated by immunoSEQ multiplex PCR, the TCRdb table keeps only in-frame clones and is missing some. This sample yields tens of thousands of clones, of which 85% to 95% are seen a single time; 0.19% belongs to the top ten. This CDR3 region has 17 residues. The germline V gene has CDR1 SEHNR and CDR2 FQNEAQ (reference sequence). V trimming: 2 bases; J trimming: 6 bases; junction bases outside the gene matches: 11. The chain carries TRBV7-9 and TRBJ1-4; 8 positions match TRBD1. This receptor was obtained from a boy aged 2 to 9 with cystic fibrosis. Sequenced sample: blood. Written as DNA, the CDR3 is TGTGCCAGCAGCTTACTCGGACAGGGCCCGTCGTATGAAAAACTGTTTTTT. It yields the protein CASSLLGQGPSYEKLFF.